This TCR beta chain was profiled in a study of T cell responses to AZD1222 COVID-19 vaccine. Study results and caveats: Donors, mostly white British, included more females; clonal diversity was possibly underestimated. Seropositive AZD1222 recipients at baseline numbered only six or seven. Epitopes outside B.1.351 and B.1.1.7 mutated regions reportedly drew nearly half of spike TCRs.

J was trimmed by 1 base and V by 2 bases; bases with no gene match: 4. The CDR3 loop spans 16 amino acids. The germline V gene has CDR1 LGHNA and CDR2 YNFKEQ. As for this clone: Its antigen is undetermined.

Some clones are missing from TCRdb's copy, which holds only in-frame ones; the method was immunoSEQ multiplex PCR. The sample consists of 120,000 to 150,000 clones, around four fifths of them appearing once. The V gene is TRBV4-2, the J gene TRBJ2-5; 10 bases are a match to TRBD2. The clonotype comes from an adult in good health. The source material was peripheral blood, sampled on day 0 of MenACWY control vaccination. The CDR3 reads CASSQPGLAAQETQYF. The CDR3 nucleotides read TGTGCCAGCAGCCAACCTGGACTAGCGGCCCAAGAGACCCAGTACTTC.